This T cell receptor beta chain was profiled in a study of identical twins. The CDR3 has 12 residues. CDR1 is SGHRS and CDR2 is YFSETQ in the germline V gene. Trimming stripped 3 bases from V and 9 bases from J, with 10 bases between. A universal primer site was created by template switching, with the cDNA bearing unique molecular identifiers. TCRdb recomputed calls from the 5' RACE reads with MiXCR, one row per CDR3 protein. The table records about 790,000 distinct CDR3 sequences, 15% to 20% of them present only once. These same data were also listed under a study on T cells expressing NK-cell markers. That study reports: Sorted CD3+CD56+NKG2C+, CD3+CD56+NKG2C- and CD3+CD56-NKG2C+ T cells provided the TCR beta repertoires. Among CD8+ T cells from about six donors, dominant NKG2C+ clonotypes accounted for roughly 1.0-7.0%. Where several donors were concerned, these clonotypes also led the CD3+CD56-NKG2C+ fraction.

This sequence originates from a woman younger than 35 in good health. The chain links TRBV5-1 to TRBJ2-1; TRBD1 is a possible D gene (5 bases). The specimen was PBMCs. The CDR3 protein is CASSSQGFEQFF. The CDR3 coding sequence is TGCGCCAGCAGCTCCCAGGGTTTTGAGCAGTTCTTC.